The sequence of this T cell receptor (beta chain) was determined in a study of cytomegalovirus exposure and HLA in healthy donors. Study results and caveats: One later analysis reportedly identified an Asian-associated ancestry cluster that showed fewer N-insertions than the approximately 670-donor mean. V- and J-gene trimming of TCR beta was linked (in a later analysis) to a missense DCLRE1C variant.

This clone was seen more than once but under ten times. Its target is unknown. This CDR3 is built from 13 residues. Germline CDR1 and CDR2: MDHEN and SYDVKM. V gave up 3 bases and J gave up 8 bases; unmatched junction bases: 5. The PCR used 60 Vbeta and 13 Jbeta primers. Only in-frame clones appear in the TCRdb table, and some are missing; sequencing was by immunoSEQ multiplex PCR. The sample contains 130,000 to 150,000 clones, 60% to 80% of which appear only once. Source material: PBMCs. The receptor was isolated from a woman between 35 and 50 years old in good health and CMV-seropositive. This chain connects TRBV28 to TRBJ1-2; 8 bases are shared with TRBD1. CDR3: CASSFLGQGGYTF. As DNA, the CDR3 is TGTGCCAGCAGTTTCCTCGGACAGGGAGGCTACACCTTC.